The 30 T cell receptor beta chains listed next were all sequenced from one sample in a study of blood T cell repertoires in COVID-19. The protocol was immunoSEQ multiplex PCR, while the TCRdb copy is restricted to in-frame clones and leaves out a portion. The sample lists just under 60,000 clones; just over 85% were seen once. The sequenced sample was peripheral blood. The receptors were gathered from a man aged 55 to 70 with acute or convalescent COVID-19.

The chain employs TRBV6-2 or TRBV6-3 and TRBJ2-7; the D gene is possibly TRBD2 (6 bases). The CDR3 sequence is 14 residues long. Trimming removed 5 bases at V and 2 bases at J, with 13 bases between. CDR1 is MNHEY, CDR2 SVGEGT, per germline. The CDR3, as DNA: TGTGCCAGCAGTCTCGCGGGACCCCCCTACGAGCAGTACTTC. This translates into CASSLAGPPYEQYF.

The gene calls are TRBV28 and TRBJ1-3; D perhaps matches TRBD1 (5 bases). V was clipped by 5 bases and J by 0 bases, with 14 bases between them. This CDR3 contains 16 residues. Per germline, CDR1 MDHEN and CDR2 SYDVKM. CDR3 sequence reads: CASSPRGVSSGNTIYF. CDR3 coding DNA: TGTGCCAGCAGTCCCCGGGGGGTGAGCTCTGGAAACACCATATATTTT.

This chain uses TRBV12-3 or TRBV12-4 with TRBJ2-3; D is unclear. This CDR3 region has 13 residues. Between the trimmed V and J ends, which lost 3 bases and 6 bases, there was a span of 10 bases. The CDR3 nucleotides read TGTGCCAGCAGTTTGGAGAGAACGGATACGCAGTATTTT. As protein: CASSLERTDTQYF.

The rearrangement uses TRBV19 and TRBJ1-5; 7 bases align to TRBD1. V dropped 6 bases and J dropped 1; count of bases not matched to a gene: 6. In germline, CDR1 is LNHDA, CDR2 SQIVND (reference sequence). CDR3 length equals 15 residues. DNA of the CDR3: TGTGCCAGTAGGACCAGACAGGGCAGCAATCAGCCCCAGCATTTT. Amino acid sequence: CASRTRQGSNQPQHF. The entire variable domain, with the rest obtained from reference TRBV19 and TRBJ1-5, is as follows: DGGITQSPKYLFRKEGQNVTLSCEQNLNHDAMYWYRQDPGQGLRLIYYSQIVNDFQKGDIAEGYSVSREKKESFPLTVTSAQKNPTAFYLCASRTRQGSNQPQHFGDGTRLSIL.

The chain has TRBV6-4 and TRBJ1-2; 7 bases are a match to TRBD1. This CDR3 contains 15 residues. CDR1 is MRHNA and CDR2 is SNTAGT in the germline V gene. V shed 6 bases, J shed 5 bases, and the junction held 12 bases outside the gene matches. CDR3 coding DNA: TGTGCCAGCAGCGTCGGGGCAGGGGGTTCGTATGGCTACACCTTC. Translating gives CASSVGAGGSYGYTF.

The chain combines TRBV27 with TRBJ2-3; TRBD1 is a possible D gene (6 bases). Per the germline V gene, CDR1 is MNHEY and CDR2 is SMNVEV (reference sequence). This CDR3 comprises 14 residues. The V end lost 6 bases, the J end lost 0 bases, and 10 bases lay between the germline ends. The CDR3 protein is CASSDRFSTDTQYF. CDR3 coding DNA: TGTGCCAGCAGCGACAGGTTTAGCACAGATACGCAGTATTTT.

CDR3 DNA: TGTGCCAGCAACCTTGAGGGTTTAAAGGCTGAAGCTTTCTTT. Its protein product is CASNLEGLKAEAFF. V gene TRBV2 combines with J gene TRBJ1-1, with D unclear. Looked up from germline, CDR1 is SNHLY and CDR2 is FYNNEI. CDR3 length: 14 residues. The V end lost 7 bases, the J end lost 6 bases, and 18 bases lay between the germline ends.

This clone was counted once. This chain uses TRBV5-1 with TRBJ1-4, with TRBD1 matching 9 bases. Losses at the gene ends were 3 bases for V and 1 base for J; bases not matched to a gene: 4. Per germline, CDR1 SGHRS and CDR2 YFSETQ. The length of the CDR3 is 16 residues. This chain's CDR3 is CASSYGQGITNEKLFF. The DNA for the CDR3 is TGCGCCAGCAGCTATGGACAGGGGATAACTAATGAAAAACTGTTTTTT.

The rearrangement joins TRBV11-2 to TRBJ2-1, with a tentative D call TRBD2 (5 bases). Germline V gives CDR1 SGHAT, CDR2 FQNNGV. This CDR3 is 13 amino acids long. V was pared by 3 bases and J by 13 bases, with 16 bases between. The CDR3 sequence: CASSFLDGLLQFF. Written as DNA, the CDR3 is TGTGCCAGCAGCTTCCTAGACGGACTGTTACAGTTCTTC. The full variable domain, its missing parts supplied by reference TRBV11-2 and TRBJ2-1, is EAGVAQSPRYKIIEKRQSVAFWCNPISGHATLYWYQQILGQGPKLLIQFQNNGVVDDSQLPKDRFSAERLKGVDSTLKIQPAKLEDSAVYLCASSFLDGLLQFFGPGTRLTVL.

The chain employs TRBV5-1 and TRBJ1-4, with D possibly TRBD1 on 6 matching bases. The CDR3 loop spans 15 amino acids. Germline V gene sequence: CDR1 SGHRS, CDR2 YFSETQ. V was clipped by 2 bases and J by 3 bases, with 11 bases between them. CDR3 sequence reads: CASSLQGLANEKLFF. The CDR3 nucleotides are TGCGCCAGCAGCTTACAGGGCTTGGCTAATGAAAAACTGTTTTTT.

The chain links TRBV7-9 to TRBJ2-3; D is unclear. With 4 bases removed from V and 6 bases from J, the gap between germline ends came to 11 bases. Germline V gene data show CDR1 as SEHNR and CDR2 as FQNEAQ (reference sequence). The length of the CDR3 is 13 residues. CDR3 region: CASSSAATDTQYF. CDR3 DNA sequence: TGTGCCAGCAGCTCCGCGGCGACGGATACGCAGTATTTT.

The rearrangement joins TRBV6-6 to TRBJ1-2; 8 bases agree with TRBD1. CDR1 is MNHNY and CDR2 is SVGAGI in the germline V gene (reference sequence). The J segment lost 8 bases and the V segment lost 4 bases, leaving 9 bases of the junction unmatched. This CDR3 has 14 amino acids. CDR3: CASSSWQGAGGYTF. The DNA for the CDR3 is TGTGCCAGCAGTTCCTGGCAGGGGGCGGGCGGCTACACCTTC.

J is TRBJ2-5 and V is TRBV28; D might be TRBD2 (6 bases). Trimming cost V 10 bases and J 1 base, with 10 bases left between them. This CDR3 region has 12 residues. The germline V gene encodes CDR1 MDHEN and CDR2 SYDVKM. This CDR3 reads CATGTLQETQYF. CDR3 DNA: TGTGCCACCGGGACTCTCCAAGAGACCCAGTACTTC.

The CDR3 spells CASSDAAAYGYTF. CDR3 DNA: TGTGCCAGCAGTGATGCGGCAGCGTATGGCTACACCTTC. This chain connects TRBV2 to TRBJ1-2; D unclear. Trimming pared 3 bases from V and 5 bases from J, leaving 10 bases between. CDR3 length: 13 amino acids. Germline assignment: CDR1 SNHLY and CDR2 FYNNEI. The full variable domain, rest sourced from reference TRBV2 and TRBJ1-2, is EPEVTQTPSHQVTQMGQEVILRCVPISNHLYFYWYRQILGQKVEFLVSFYNNEISEKSEIFDDQFSVERPDGSNFTLKIRSTKLEDSAMYFCASSDAAAYGYTFGSGTRLTVV.

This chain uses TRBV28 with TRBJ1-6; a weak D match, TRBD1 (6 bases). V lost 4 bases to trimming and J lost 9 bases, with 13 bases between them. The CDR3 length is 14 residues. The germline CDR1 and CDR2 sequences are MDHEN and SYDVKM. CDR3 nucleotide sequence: TGTGCCAGCAGTTCCTACAGGGTCAGTTCACCCCTCCACTTT. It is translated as CASSSYRVSSPLHF. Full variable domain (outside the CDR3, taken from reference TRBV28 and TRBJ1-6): DVKVTQSSRYLVKRTGEKVFLECVQDMDHENMFWYRQDPGLGLRLIYFSYDVKMKEKGDIPEGYSVSREKKERFSLILESASTNQTSMYLCASSSYRVSSPLHFGNGTRLTVT.

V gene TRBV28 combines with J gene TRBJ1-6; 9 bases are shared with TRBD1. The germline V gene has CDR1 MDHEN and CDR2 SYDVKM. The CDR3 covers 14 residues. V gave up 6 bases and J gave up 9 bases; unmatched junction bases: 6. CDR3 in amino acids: CASSPGQGLSPLHF. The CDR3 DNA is TGTGCCAGCAGCCCGGGACAGGGCCTTTCACCCCTCCACTTT.

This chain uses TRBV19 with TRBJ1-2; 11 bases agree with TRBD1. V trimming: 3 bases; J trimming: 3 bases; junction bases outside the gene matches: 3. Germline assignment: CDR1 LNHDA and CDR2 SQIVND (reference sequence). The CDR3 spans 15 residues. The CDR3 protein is CASSIWDRGDYGYTF. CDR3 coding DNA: TGTGCCAGTAGTATCTGGGACAGGGGGGACTATGGCTACACCTTC.

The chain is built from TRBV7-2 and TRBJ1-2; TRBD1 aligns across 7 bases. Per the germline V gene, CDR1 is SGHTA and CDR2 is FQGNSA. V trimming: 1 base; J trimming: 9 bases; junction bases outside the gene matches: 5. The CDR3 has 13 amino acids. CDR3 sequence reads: CASSLVGQWRYTF. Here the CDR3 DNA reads TGTGCCAGCAGCTTAGTGGGACAGTGGCGCTACACCTTC. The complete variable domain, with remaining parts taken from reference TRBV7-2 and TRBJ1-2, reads GAGVSQSPSNKVTEKGKDVELRCDPISGHTALYWYRQSLGQGLEFLIYFQGNSAPDKSGLPSDRFSAERTGGSVSTLTIQRTQQEDSAVYLCASSLVGQWRYTFGSGTRLTVV.

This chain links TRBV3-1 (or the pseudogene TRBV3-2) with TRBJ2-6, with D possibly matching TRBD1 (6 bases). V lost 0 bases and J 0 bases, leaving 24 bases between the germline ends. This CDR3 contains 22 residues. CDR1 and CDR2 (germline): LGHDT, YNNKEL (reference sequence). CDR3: CASSQDSFGQGLLSSGANVLTF. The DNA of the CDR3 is TGTGCCAGCAGCCAAGACTCGTTCGGCCAGGGGCTCTTGAGCTCTGGGGCCAACGTCCTGACTTTC.

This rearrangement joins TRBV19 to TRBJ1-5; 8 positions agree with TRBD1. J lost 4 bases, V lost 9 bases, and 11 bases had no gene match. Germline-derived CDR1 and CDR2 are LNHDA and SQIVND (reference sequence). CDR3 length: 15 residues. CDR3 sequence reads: CASSNMGQENQPQHF. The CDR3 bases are TGTGCCAGCTCTAACATGGGACAGGAGAATCAGCCCCAGCATTTT.

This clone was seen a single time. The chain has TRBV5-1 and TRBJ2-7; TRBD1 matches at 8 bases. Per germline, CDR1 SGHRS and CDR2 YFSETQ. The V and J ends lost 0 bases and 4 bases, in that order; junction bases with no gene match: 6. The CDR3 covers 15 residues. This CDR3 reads CASSLDETGVYEQYF. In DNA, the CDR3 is TGCGCCAGCAGCTTGGACGAGACAGGGGTTTACGAGCAGTACTTC.

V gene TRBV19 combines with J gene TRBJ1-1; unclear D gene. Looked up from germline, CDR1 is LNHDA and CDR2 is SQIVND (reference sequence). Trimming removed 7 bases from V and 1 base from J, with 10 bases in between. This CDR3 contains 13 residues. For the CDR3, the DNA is TGTGCCAGTATATCAGGCCCGAACACTGAAGCTTTCTTT. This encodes CASISGPNTEAFF.

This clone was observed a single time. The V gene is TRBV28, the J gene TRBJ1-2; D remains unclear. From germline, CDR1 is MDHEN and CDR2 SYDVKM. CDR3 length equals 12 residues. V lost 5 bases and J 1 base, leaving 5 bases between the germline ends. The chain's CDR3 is CASSIINYGYTF. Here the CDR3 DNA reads TGTGCCAGCAGTATAATTAACTATGGCTACACCTTC.

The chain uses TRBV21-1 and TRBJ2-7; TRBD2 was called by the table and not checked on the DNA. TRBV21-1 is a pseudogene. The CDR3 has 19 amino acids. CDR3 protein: CASSTPSGRGLQGSGEQYF. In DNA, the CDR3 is TGTGCCAGCAGCACTCCTTCGGGGAGGGGACTCCAGGGGTCGGGCGAGCAGTACTTC.

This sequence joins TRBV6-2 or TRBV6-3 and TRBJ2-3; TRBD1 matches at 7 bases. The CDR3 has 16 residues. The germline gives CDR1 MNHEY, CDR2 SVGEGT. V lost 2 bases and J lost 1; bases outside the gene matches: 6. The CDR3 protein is CASSYRGGMGTDTQYF. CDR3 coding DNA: TGTGCCAGCAGTTACCGAGGGGGCATGGGCACAGATACGCAGTATTTT.

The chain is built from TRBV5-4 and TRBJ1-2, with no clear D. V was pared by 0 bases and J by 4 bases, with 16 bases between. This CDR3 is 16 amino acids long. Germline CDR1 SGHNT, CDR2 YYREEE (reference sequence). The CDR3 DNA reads TGTGCCAGCAGCTTGGGCGGCGCCAGTCCTTCCTATGGCTACACCTTC. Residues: CASSLGGASPSYGYTF.

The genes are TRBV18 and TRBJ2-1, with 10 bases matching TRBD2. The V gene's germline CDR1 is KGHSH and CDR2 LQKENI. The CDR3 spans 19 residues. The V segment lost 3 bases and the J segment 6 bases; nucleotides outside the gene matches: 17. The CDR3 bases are TGTGCCAGCTCACCCACGAGTCCGGGACTAGCGACAACCCTCAATGAGCAGTTCTTC. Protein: CASSPTSPGLATTLNEQFF.

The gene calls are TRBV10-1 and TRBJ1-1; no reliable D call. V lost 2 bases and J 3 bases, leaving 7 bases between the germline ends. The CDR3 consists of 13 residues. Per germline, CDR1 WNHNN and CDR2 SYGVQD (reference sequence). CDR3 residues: CASSEREYTEAFF. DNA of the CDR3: TGCGCCAGCAGTGAGAGGGAGTACACTGAAGCTTTCTTT.

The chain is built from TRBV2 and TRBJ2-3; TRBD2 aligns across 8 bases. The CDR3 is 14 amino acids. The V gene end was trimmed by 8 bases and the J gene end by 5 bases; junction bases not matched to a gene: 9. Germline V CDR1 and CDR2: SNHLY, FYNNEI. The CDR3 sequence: CASAVTSAGDTQYF. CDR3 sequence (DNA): TGTGCCAGCGCAGTGACTAGCGCTGGAGATACGCAGTATTTT.

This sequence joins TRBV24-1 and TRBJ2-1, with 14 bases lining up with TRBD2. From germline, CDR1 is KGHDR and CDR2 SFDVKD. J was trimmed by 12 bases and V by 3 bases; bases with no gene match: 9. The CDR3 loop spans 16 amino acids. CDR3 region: CATSDPRTSGRTRQFF. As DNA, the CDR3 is TGTGCCACCAGTGATCCCCGGACTAGCGGGAGGACACGGCAGTTCTTC.